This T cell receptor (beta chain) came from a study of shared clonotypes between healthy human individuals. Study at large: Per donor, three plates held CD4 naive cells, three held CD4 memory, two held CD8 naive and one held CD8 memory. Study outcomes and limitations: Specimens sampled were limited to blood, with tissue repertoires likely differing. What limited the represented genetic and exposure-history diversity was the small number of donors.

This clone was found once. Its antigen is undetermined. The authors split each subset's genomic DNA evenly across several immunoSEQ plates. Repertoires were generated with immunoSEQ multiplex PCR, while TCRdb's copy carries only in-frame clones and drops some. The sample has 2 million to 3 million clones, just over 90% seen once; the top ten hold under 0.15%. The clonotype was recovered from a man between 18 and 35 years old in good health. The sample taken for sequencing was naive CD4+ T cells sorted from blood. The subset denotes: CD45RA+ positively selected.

The CDR3 reads CAWTPAAYNEQFF. The CDR3, as DNA: TGTGCCTGGACCCCGGCGGCCTACAATGAGCAGTTCTTC. The gene calls are TRBV30 and TRBJ2-1; D gene unclear. Trimming removed 4 bases at V and 2 bases at J, with 9 bases between. The CDR3 has 13 residues. The germline gives CDR1 GTSNPN, CDR2 SVGIG (reference sequence).